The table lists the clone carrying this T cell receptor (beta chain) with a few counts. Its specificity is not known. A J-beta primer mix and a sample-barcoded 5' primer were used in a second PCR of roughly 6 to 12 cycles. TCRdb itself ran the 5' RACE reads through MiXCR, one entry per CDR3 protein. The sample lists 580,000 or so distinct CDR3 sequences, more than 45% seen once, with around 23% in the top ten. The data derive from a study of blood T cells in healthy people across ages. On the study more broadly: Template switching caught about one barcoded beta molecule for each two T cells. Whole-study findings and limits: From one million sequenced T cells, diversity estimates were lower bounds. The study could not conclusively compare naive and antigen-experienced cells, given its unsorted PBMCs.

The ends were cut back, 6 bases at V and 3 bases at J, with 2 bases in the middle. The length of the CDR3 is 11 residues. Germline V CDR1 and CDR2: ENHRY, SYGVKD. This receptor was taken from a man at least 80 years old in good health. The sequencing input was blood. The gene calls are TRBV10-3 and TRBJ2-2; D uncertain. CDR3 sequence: CAIRDTGELFF. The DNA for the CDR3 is TGTGCCATCAGAGACACCGGGGAGCTGTTTTTT.